This T cell receptor beta chain stems from a study of technical replicates of blood from several donors. The protocol was immunoSEQ multiplex PCR, while the TCRdb copy is restricted to in-frame clones and leaves out a portion. Among more than 65,000 clones listed, approximately 94% were seen once. This clone occurred a few times. The CDR3 totals 16 residues. V lost 5 bases, J lost 4 bases, and 20 bases lay in between. Germline values: CDR1 SEHNR, CDR2 FQNEAQ (reference sequence). The rearrangement links TRBV7-9 to TRBJ1-1; a possible D gene is TRBD1 (5 bases). The TCR comes from a human donor in good health. Material: T cells isolated from PBMCs. The CDR3 nucleotides are TGTGCCAGCAGCCCTGGGGGGAACAGAGGGACCACTGAAGCTTTCTTT. Translated: CASSPGGNRGTTEAFF.